Given below is one T cell receptor beta chain in context. This CDR3 is 14 amino acids long. CDR1 SGHRS and CDR2 YFSETQ come from the germline V gene. V was clipped by 4 bases and J by 6 bases, with 13 bases between them. The data are from a study of T cells after posttransplantation cyclophosphamide. Using immunoSEQ multiplex PCR, the repertoire was profiled, and TCRdb retains in-frame clones only, with some absent. Here the sample spans 30,000 to 40,000 clones, over 85% being singletons. The receptor comes from a middle-aged woman with a blood cancer, CMV-positive, and with a related stem cell donor. The rearrangement links TRBV5-1 to TRBJ1-4; the D gene is possibly TRBD1 (6 bases). Sample: PBMCs. The CDR3 reads CASSARGADEKLFF. The CDR3 DNA follows: TGCGCCAGCAGCGCCCGGGGGGCGGATGAAAAACTGTTTTTT.